A selection of T cell receptor beta chains follows, all from one sample in a study of post-analysis software for immune sequencing data. TCRdb re-called the PCR reads through MiXCR, storing one row per CDR3 protein. The table lists about 770,000 distinct CDR3 sequences, approximately 44% of them singletons. Sample: blood. These receptors originate from a girl between 5 and 17 years old with multiple sclerosis. Both conserved end residues are part of each CDR3. Only some rows state a clone size, as once, few, many or a class for expanded clones.

abundance: -
v_gene: TRBV20-1
CDR3aa: CSARDGGRASDEQFF

abundance: few
v_gene: TRBV6-5
CDR3aa: CASSSRRVVDQPQHF

abundance: few
v_gene: TRBV2
CDR3aa: CASSLPISYNEQFF

abundance: -
v_gene: TRBV20-1
CDR3aa: CSASGSHTDTQYF

abundance: -
v_gene: TRBV20-1
CDR3aa: CSAYNRLADQETQYF

abundance: -
v_gene: TRBV6-5
CDR3aa: CASSYSNGDYEQYF

abundance: -
v_gene: TRBV27
CDR3aa: CASSLSSSPIGEQFF

abundance: many
v_gene: TRBV11-2
CDR3aa: CASSLPPAGLQETQYF

abundance: many
v_gene: TRBV7-2
CDR3aa: CASSRDSQETQYF

abundance: few
v_gene: TRBV6-6
CDR3aa: CASGQAGGPYEQYF

abundance: -
v_gene: TRBV6-1
CDR3aa: CASSETTGGAYEQYF

abundance: -
v_gene: TRBV12-3/TRBV12-4
CDR3aa: CASSPGGGLSFF

abundance: -
v_gene: TRBV27
CDR3aa: CASSILSASGTWYEQYF

abundance: -
v_gene: TRBV20-1
CDR3aa: CSARDEGARGTGELFF

abundance: few
v_gene: TRBV27
CDR3aa: CASRRAGADQETQYF